Each of the 26 T cell receptor beta chains below was sequenced from the same sample in a study of T cell responses to AZD1222 COVID-19 vaccine. Using immunoSEQ multiplex PCR, the repertoire was profiled, and TCRdb retains in-frame clones only, with some absent. Of about 160,000 clones listed, 92% are singletons. Sequences were derived from peripheral blood, sampled 28 days after the second AZD1222 dose. These receptors all stem from an adult who received the AZD1222 COVID-19 vaccine.

J is TRBJ1-2 and V is TRBV6-5; a weak D match, TRBD1 (5 bases). V lost 5 bases and J 11 bases, leaving 12 bases between the germline ends. The CDR3 consists of 11 residues. Germline CDR1 reads MNHEY; CDR2 reads SVGAGI. The CDR3 is CASSNYRGYTF. The CDR3 DNA reads TGTGCCAGCAGTAATTACCGGGGGTACACCTTC.

This clone occurred once. The chain recombines TRBV10-3 with TRBJ2-2, with D uncertain. This CDR3 is built from 13 residues. Germline CDR1 ENHRY, CDR2 SYGVKD. V was shortened by 5 bases and J by 1 base, with 5 bases between the two germline ends. Here the CDR3 reads CAISPLNTGELFF. As DNA, the CDR3 is TGTGCCATCAGTCCTCTGAACACCGGGGAGCTGTTTTTT.

The CDR3 here is CASSYSHGLQGSGYTF. The CDR3 nucleotides read TGTGCCAGCAGTTACTCCCACGGCCTACAGGGCTCTGGCTACACCTTC. This chain joins TRBV6-5 and TRBJ1-2; maybe TRBD1 (6 bases). CDR1 MNHEY and CDR2 SVGAGI come from the germline V gene. There are 16 residues in the CDR3. Trimming took off 0 bases at V and 7 bases at J, with 18 bases between the two ends.

The chain couples TRBV18 to TRBJ1-2; 8 nucleotides line up with TRBD1. Germline lookup yields CDR1 KGHSH and CDR2 LQKENI. The CDR3 spans 15 residues. Unmatched junction bases numbered 5, after V lost 3 bases and J lost 2 bases. CDR3 protein: CASSPKQGGNYGYTF. The CDR3 DNA follows: TGTGCCAGCTCACCTAAACAGGGGGGAAACTATGGCTACACCTTC.

The chain combines TRBV7-9 with TRBJ2-1, with D possibly being TRBD2 (5 bases). The V and J ends lost 5 bases and 9 bases respectively, with 17 bases between them. This CDR3 comprises 14 residues. Germline V CDR1 and CDR2: SEHNR, FQNEAQ (reference sequence). The DNA of the CDR3 is TGTGCCAGCAGCCCCCGGGGAACGCGAGGTGAGCAGTTCTTC. This sequence encodes CASSPRGTRGEQFF.

The chain couples TRBV29-1 to TRBJ1-1, with 8 bases identical to TRBD1. Looked up from germline, CDR1 is SQVTM and CDR2 is ANQGSEA. After removal of 6 bases from V and 0 bases from J, the junction contained 3 bases not matched to a gene. The CDR3 loop spans 13 amino acids. The chain's CDR3 is CSVNRGVNTEAFF. The DNA of the CDR3 is TGCAGCGTGAACAGGGGGGTGAACACTGAAGCTTTCTTT.

The V and J genes are TRBV4-1 and TRBJ1-2; D is unclear. Trimming took off 5 bases at V and 0 bases at J, with 13 bases between the two ends. The germline V gene has CDR1 MGHRA and CDR2 YSYEKL. This CDR3 is 15 amino acids long. CDR3 DNA: TGCGCCAGCAGCGATCCAGCCTCAGCTAACTATGGCTACACCTTC. Protein sequence: CASSDPASANYGYTF.

Note on this clone: One end of the junction does not line up with germline, which may come from a read error. This chain connects TRBV3-1 (or the pseudogene TRBV3-2) to TRBJ2-7, with 7 bases that match TRBD1. CDR1 and CDR2 from the germline V gene are LGHDT and YNNKEL (reference sequence). The CDR3 covers 12 residues. The CDR3 DNA sequence: TGTGCCAGCAGCCAAGATCAGGGGACAGTGGACTTC. It yields the protein CASSQDQGTVDF.

CDR3 DNA sequence: TGTGCCATCAGTGAGCCGGGAGGGTGGACTGAAGCTTTCTTT. Protein: CAISEPGGWTEAFF. The gene calls are TRBV10-3 and TRBJ1-1; D is undetermined. Germline values: CDR1 ENHRY, CDR2 SYGVKD. This CDR3 region has 14 residues. The germline V and J ends were trimmed by 2 bases and 5 bases, with 12 bases remaining between them.

The rearrangement joins TRBV10-3 to TRBJ1-4, with D unclear. The CDR3 is made up of 12 amino acids. Germline loops: CDR1 ENHRY, CDR2 SYGVKD. V lost 8 bases and J lost 4, with 8 bases in between. In nucleotides, the CDR3 is TGTGCCATCGGGAGAGATAATGAAAAACTGTTTTTT. It encodes CAIGRDNEKLFF.

CDR3 bases: TGTGCCAGCAGTTACTCGTGGAGGTCCCACTATGGCTACACCTTC. It yields the protein CASSYSWRSHYGYTF. The rearrangement uses TRBV6-5 and TRBJ1-2; D is unresolved. V was clipped by 0 bases and J by 3 bases, with 11 bases between them. The germline V gene encodes CDR1 MNHEY and CDR2 SVGAGI. The CDR3 runs to 15 residues.

The gene calls are TRBV19 and TRBJ1-1; D is possibly TRBD1 (5 bases). The CDR3 length is 17 residues. V was pared by 5 bases and J by 6 bases, with 25 bases between. Germline assignment: CDR1 LNHDA and CDR2 SQIVND (reference sequence). CDR3 sequence: CASSPEQAVNRYAEAFF. The CDR3 DNA sequence: TGTGCCAGTAGTCCGGAACAGGCGGTTAATAGGTATGCTGAAGCTTTCTTT.

This chain links TRBV27 with TRBJ2-3; 8 bases agree with TRBD2. Germline CDR1 reads MNHEY; CDR2 reads SMNVEV (reference sequence). J gave up 4 bases and V 5 bases, and 5 bases lay outside the gene matches. The CDR3 has 14 residues. The CDR3 nucleotides read TGTGCCAGCAGTCTCGGACTAGCCGCAGATACGCAGTATTTT. Encoded protein: CASSLGLAADTQYF.

The genes are TRBV18 and TRBJ1-3, with a tentative D call TRBD1 (5 bases). Trimming took off 6 bases at V and 4 bases at J, with 16 bases between the two ends. There are 15 residues in the CDR3. Germline CDR1 KGHSH, CDR2 LQKENI. The CDR3 DNA reads TGTGCCAGCTCCCCTCTGAAGGGGCTCGGAAACACCATATATTTT. Residues: CASSPLKGLGNTIYF.

The chain employs TRBV6-4 and TRBJ2-1; 7 nucleotides match TRBD2. There are 14 residues in the CDR3. J lost 10 bases, V lost 2 bases, and 8 bases had no gene match. CDR1 and CDR2 (germline): MRHNA, SNTAGT. The CDR3 nucleotides are TGTGCCAGCAGTGACGGGGGAGGGGTAGGGGAGCAGTTCTTC. It specifies CASSDGGGVGEQFF.

The CDR3 DNA follows: TGCGCCAGCAGCTTGGATGGGACAGGGAACACCGGGGAGCTGTTTTTT. Its translation: CASSLDGTGNTGELFF. The V and J genes are TRBV5-1 and TRBJ2-2, with 8 bases identical to TRBD1. The CDR3 sequence is 16 residues long. Germline lookup yields CDR1 SGHRS and CDR2 YFSETQ. V was pared by 0 bases and J by 1 base, with 2 bases of the junction left unmatched.

V and J are TRBV2 and TRBJ2-2; no firm D call. The CDR3 sequence is 15 residues long. Germline V gene data show CDR1 as SNHLY and CDR2 as FYNNEI. V lost 10 bases and J 4 bases, leaving 19 bases between the germline ends. The CDR3 reads CATGMSEDGTGELFF. As DNA, the CDR3 is TGTGCCACTGGTATGTCGGAAGATGGCACCGGGGAGCTGTTTTTT. Based on the CDR3 plus reference TRBV2 and TRBJ2-2, the full variable domain is EPEVTQTPSHQVTQMGQEVILRCVPISNHLYFYWYRQILGQKVEFLVSFYNNEISEKSEIFDDQFSVERPDGSNFTLKIRSTKLEDSAMYFCATGMSEDGTGELFFGEGSRLTVL.

The chain carries TRBV2 and TRBJ2-1, with D tentatively TRBD1 (5 bases). CDR1 and CDR2 (germline): SNHLY, FYNNEI. This CDR3 contains 14 residues. Trimming pared 7 bases from V and 3 bases from J, leaving 13 bases between. The chain's CDR3 is CASKPRDGYNEQFF. CDR3 DNA: TGTGCCAGCAAACCCAGGGATGGCTACAATGAGCAGTTCTTC.

V usage is TRBV9 and J usage is TRBJ1-2; 7 nucleotides align to TRBD1. This CDR3 contains 19 residues. CDR1 and CDR2 (germline): SGDLS, YYNGEE. The V and J ends lost 0 bases and 4 bases, in that order; junction bases with no gene match: 18. Here the CDR3 DNA reads TGTGCCAGCAGCGTAGGGCTGCACCGACAGGGAAACAGGGCCTATGGCTACACCTTC. Its translation is CASSVGLHRQGNRAYGYTF.

The J gene is TRBJ1-4, the V gene TRBV6-6; D is uncertain. The germline V and J ends were trimmed by 5 bases and 0 bases, with 13 bases remaining between them. From germline, CDR1 is MNHNY and CDR2 SVGAGI (reference sequence). The CDR3 sequence is 16 residues long. The CDR3 sequence is CASSGMGFATNEKLFF. CDR3 bases: TGTGCCAGCAGTGGGATGGGATTTGCAACTAATGAAAAACTGTTTTTT.

CDR3: CASSWSGESYNEQFF. The DNA for the CDR3 is TGTGCCAGCAGCTGGAGCGGGGAGTCCTACAATGAGCAGTTCTTC. The rearrangement joins TRBV7-6 to TRBJ2-1; 7 bases match TRBD2. The junction had 4 bases not matched to a gene; V was cut back by 4 bases and J by 1 base. This CDR3 is built from 15 residues. Per the germline V gene, CDR1 is SGHVS and CDR2 is FNYEAQ. The full variable domain, in which reference TRBV7-6 and TRBJ2-1 provide the parts outside the CDR3, is GAGVSQSPRYKVTKRGQDVALRCDPISGHVSLYWYRQALGQGPEFLTYFNYEAQQDKSGLPNDRFSAERPEGSISTLTIQRTEQRDSAMYRCASSWSGESYNEQFFGPGTRLTVL.

To note about this clone: At the DNA level, this CDR3 is encoded by other sequences in the same sample as well. The chain joins TRBV6-5 to TRBJ2-7; D is perhaps TRBD1 or TRBD2 (5 bases each). Trimming pared 6 bases from V and 0 bases from J, leaving 6 bases between. CDR1 is MNHEY, CDR2 SVGAGI, per germline. The CDR3 totals 12 residues. The CDR3 region has the DNA TGTGCCAGCAGAGGGACCTCCTACGAGCAGTACTTC. It specifies CASRGTSYEQYF.

The J gene is TRBJ2-1, the V gene TRBV19, with D possibly being TRBD1 or TRBD2 (5 bases each). V shed 3 bases and J shed 9 bases, with 12 bases lying between them. CDR3 length equals 13 residues. CDR1 and CDR2 (germline): LNHDA, SQIVND (reference sequence). The CDR3 region is CASSIGATSEQFF. The CDR3 nucleotides read TGTGCCAGTAGTATCGGGGCTACAAGTGAGCAGTTCTTC.

J is TRBJ2-1 and V is TRBV6-5; 11 bases fit TRBD1. Germline lookup yields CDR1 MNHEY and CDR2 SVGAGI. The CDR3 length is 15 residues. Trimming cost V 0 bases and J 7 bases; bases outside gene matches: 2. CDR3 sequence (DNA): TGTGCCAGCAGTTACTCTGGGACAGGGGGTAATGAGCAGTTCTTC. Encoded protein: CASSYSGTGGNEQFF.

This sequence joins TRBV6-6 and TRBJ2-5; either TRBD1 or TRBD2 may fit D (6 bases each). The V end lost 2 bases, the J end lost 5 bases, and 15 bases lay between the germline ends. The CDR3 loop spans 15 amino acids. CDR1 and CDR2 from the germline V gene are MNHNY and SVGAGI (reference sequence). As DNA, the CDR3 is TGTGCCAGCAGTTACGTAAACAGGGAGGCGGAGACCCAGTACTTC. Encoded protein: CASSYVNREAETQYF.

This clone showed up just once. The chain has TRBV6-5 and TRBJ1-1, with a possible D match to TRBD1 (5 bases). The germline CDR1 and CDR2 sequences are MNHEY and SVGAGI. V was pared by 8 bases and J by 4 bases, with 14 bases between. CDR3 length equals 13 residues. In DNA form, the CDR3 reads TGTGCCAGCCACCCCGGGACGGGCACTGAAGCTTTCTTT. It is translated as CASHPGTGTEAFF.